This passage covers 15 T cell receptor beta chains from one sample sequenced in a study of OX40 agonist ivuxolimab in advanced cancers. Clones were sequenced by immunoSEQ multiplex PCR, and TCRdb holds only the in-frame ones, with some missing. The sample yields about 34,000 clones, more than 60% seen once. The sample in question was CD4+ or CD8+ T cells sorted from blood, obtained in a trial of the OX40 agonist ivuxolimab. Receptors were obtained from an adult with an advanced solid tumor such as melanoma, head and neck, liver or kidney cancer.

The chain employs TRBV7-6 and TRBJ2-1; TRBD1 matches at 10 bases. J was trimmed by 3 bases and V by 1 base; bases with no gene match: 3. The length of the CDR3 is 16 residues. From germline, CDR1 is SGHVS and CDR2 FNYEAQ. DNA of the CDR3: TGTGCCAGCAGCTTAGGACAGGGGGCCCTCTACAATGAGCAGTTCTTC. Translating it yields CASSLGQGALYNEQFF.

The chain recombines TRBV27 with TRBJ1-2, with TRBD1 identical over 12 bases. With V trimmed by 3 bases and J by 8 bases, 7 bases remained unmatched. The CDR3 sequence is 15 residues long. Germline lookup yields CDR1 MNHEY and CDR2 SMNVEV (reference sequence). The CDR3 reads CASSLGQGAPVGYTF. The CDR3 region has the DNA TGTGCCAGCAGTTTGGGACAGGGGGCGCCGGTAGGCTACACCTTC.

The chain couples TRBV5-6 to TRBJ1-5, with 7 nucleotides matching TRBD1. Losses at the gene ends were 1 base for V and 6 bases for J; bases not matched to a gene: 4. CDR3 length equals 14 residues. CDR1 SGHDT and CDR2 YYEEEE come from the germline V gene. The CDR3 region is CASSLRGGSQPQHF. The DNA for the CDR3 is TGTGCCAGCAGCTTGAGAGGGGGCAGTCAGCCCCAGCATTTT.

The chain combines TRBV10-3 with TRBJ1-3; 11 nucleotides match TRBD1. In germline, CDR1 is ENHRY, CDR2 SYGVKD. After removal of 0 bases from V and 3 bases from J, the junction contained 7 bases not matched to a gene. This CDR3 comprises 18 residues. The CDR3 protein is CAISESGQGARSGNTIYF. The CDR3, as DNA: TGTGCCATCAGTGAGTCAGGACAGGGGGCGCGAAGTGGAAACACCATATATTTT.

On this clone: One end of the junction does not line up with germline, which may come from a read error. This chain uses TRBV7-2 with TRBJ1-4; 8 bases are shared with TRBD1. Per germline, CDR1 SGHTA and CDR2 FQGNSA. This CDR3 spans 15 amino acids. The CDR3 coding sequence is TGTGCCAGCAGCCTAGCGACAGGGGCGGGGGAAAAACTGTTTTTT. Its protein product is CASSLATGAGEKLFF.

The CDR3, as DNA: TGCAGCGTTGAAACGCAGGGTCCTGGCTACACCTTC. Amino acids: CSVETQGPGYTF. The rearrangement uses TRBV29-1 and TRBJ1-2, with a tentative D call TRBD1 (5 bases). This CDR3 is built from 12 residues. Per germline, CDR1 SQVTM and CDR2 ANQGSEA. The V end lost 2 bases, the J end lost 7 bases, and 11 bases lay between the germline ends.

The chain links TRBV7-6 to TRBJ1-2; 8 bases fit TRBD1. This CDR3 is built from 16 residues. The germline CDR1 and CDR2 sequences are SGHVS and FNYEAQ. Unmatched junction bases numbered 13, after V lost 5 bases and J lost 5 bases. The CDR3 nucleotides are TGTGCCAGCAGCCCGCGCACGACAGGGGACTTATATGGCTACACCTTC. The encoded protein is CASSPRTTGDLYGYTF.

On this clone itself: Its ends do not fully match the called genes, so a read error is possible. This sequence joins TRBV10-1 and TRBJ2-2; tentative D call: TRBD1 (6 bases). This CDR3 is 13 amino acids long. Germline CDR1 is WNHNN and CDR2 is SYGVQD (reference sequence). The CDR3 sequence is CACRGPDTGELFF. As DNA, the CDR3 is TGCGCCTGCAGGGGCCCGGACACCGGGGAGCTGTTTTTT.

This clone was detected a few times. V and J are TRBV2 and TRBJ1-1, with a weak D call TRBD1 (6 bases). The CDR3 runs 12 residues. Germline assignment: CDR1 SNHLY and CDR2 FYNNEI. V lost 1 base, J lost 11 bases, and 11 bases lay in between. CDR3 amino acids: CASSEEQGHAFF. CDR3 coding DNA: TGTGCCAGCAGTGAAGAGCAGGGGCACGCTTTCTTT.

The gene calls are TRBV5-1 and TRBJ1-2; 7 nucleotides match TRBD1. The germline V gene has CDR1 SGHRS and CDR2 YFSETQ. After removal of 3 bases from V and 8 bases from J, the junction contained 10 bases not matched to a gene. CDR3 length: 14 amino acids. CDR3 bases: TGCGCCAGCAGCTGGGGAACAGGGGCTGAAGGCTACACCTTC. This sequence encodes CASSWGTGAEGYTF.

The rearrangement links TRBV29-1 to TRBJ2-6; TRBD1 matches at 7 bases. Germline loops: CDR1 SQVTM, CDR2 ANQGSEA. J gave up 2 bases and V 4 bases, and 8 bases lay outside the gene matches. The CDR3 spans 16 residues. In nucleotides, the CDR3 is TGCAGCGTTGTCGACAGGGCGGGCACTGGGGCCAACGTCCTGACTTTC. This translates into CSVVDRAGTGANVLTF.

The V gene is TRBV7-2, the J gene TRBJ2-2; unclear D gene. Germline V gene lookup returns CDR1 SGHTA and CDR2 FQGNSA. This CDR3 region has 15 residues. Trimming left V 2 bases short and J 6 bases short, with 13 bases between. CDR3 residues: CASSLSFGTSGELFF. The CDR3 DNA follows: TGTGCCAGCAGCTTATCTTTTGGCACGTCCGGGGAGCTGTTTTTT.

This clone has only a few counts. This sequence joins TRBV30 and TRBJ1-5, with 10 bases that match TRBD1. With V trimmed by 2 bases and J by 10 bases, 8 bases remained unmatched. There are 14 residues in the CDR3. The germline V gene has CDR1 GTSNPN and CDR2 SVGIG (reference sequence). Here the CDR3 DNA reads TGTGCCTGGAGTTCCGGACAGGGGGAGGCTCCCCAGCATTTT. Translated, it gives CAWSSGQGEAPQHF. Variable domain in full (rest from reference TRBV30 and TRBJ1-5): SQTIHQWPATLVQPVGSPLSLECTVEGTSNPNLYWYRQAAGRGLQLLFYSVGIGQISSEVPQNLSASRPQDRQFILSSKKLLLSDSGFYLCAWSSGQGEAPQHFGDGTRLSIL.

This clone was seen only a few times. The chain couples TRBV9 to TRBJ1-2; TRBD1 agrees at 7 bases. CDR1 is SGDLS and CDR2 is YYNGEE in the germline V gene. With V trimmed by 3 bases and J by 0 bases, 5 bases remained unmatched. The CDR3 contains 15 residues. For the CDR3, the DNA is TGTGCCAGCAGCGCCCGACAGGGTACTAACTATGGCTACACCTTC. Translated: CASSARQGTNYGYTF.

This clone showed up just a few times. V and J are TRBV10-2 and TRBJ1-2; D uncertain. The V gene lost 4 bases and the J gene lost 1 base, with 7 bases spanning the gap. This CDR3 is built from 13 residues. The germline V gene has CDR1 WSHSY and CDR2 SAAADI. DNA of the CDR3: TGCGCCAGCAGTGTGGAGGGTAACTATGGCTACACCTTC. Translating gives CASSVEGNYGYTF.